This entry lists 16 T cell receptor beta chains sequenced from one sample in a study of vaccination effects on CD4 cells after COVID-19. Before sequencing took place, the ViraFEST assay used viral peptide pools to expand antigen-specific CD4+ T cells. It was after approximately 11 days of culture that CD4+ T cells were isolated. Prior SARS-CoV-2 infection was absent in the vaccine recipients, as shown by negative nucleocapsid antibodies. Data came from immunoSEQ multiplex PCR; TCRdb stores just in-frame clones and leaves some out. The sample holds roughly 67,000 clones, about 79% seen once. For these TCRs, the target antigens are not known. Source: CD4+ T cells from PBMCs cultured with SARS-CoV-2 spike peptides, taken before COVID-19 vaccination. Every receptor here comes from a human donor who received a COVID-19 vaccine.

The chain recombines TRBV7-2 with TRBJ1-2; D is unresolved. V lost 2 bases to trimming and J lost 5 bases, with 9 bases between them. Germline CDR1 SGHTA, CDR2 FQGNSA. There are 13 residues in the CDR3. The CDR3 is CASSLRANYGYTF. Written as DNA, the CDR3 is TGTGCCAGCAGCTTACGTGCGAATTATGGCTACACCTTC.

The CDR3 reads CASRRAAYEQYV. DNA of the CDR3: TGTGCCAGCAGGAGGGCCGCCTACGAGCAGTACGTC. The chain has TRBV7-3 and TRBJ2-7; possible D gene TRBD2, 5 bases. Trimming removed 6 bases from V and 2 bases from J, with 8 bases in between. Germline CDR1 is SGHTA and CDR2 is FQGTGA. The CDR3 length is 12 residues.

The CDR3 is CASSGFSGGENKNIQYF. The DNA for the CDR3 is TGTGCCAGCAGTGGTTTTAGCGGGGGGGAGAACAAAAACATTCAGTACTTC. The gene calls are TRBV2 and TRBJ2-4; 11 bases map to TRBD2. Germline V gives CDR1 SNHLY, CDR2 FYNNEI. The CDR3 is made up of 17 amino acids. The V segment lost 4 bases and the J segment 3 bases; nucleotides outside the gene matches: 8.

The rearrangement uses TRBV5-8 and TRBJ2-3; D is possibly TRBD1 or TRBD2 (5 bases each). The CDR3 length is 16 residues. From germline, CDR1 is SGHTS and CDR2 YDEGEE. V lost 7 bases, J lost 0 bases, and 18 bases lay in between. As DNA, the CDR3 is TGTGCCAGCCCTTGGGGACGGGATACTAGCACAGATACGCAGTATTTT. Protein product: CASPWGRDTSTDTQYF.

The chain combines TRBV2 with TRBJ2-7; D may be TRBD1 or TRBD2 (5 bases each). The V gene lost 2 bases and the J gene lost 3 bases, with 14 bases spanning the gap. The CDR3 spans 15 residues. Germline V gene sequence: CDR1 SNHLY, CDR2 FYNNEI. The CDR3 here is CASSESGIARYEQYV. The DNA for the CDR3 is TGTGCCAGCAGTGAATCAGGGATAGCGCGCTACGAGCAGTACGTC.

The V gene is TRBV4-3, the J gene TRBJ2-3; possible D gene TRBD2, 6 bases. The germline V and J ends were trimmed by 4 bases and 3 bases, with 20 bases remaining between them. This CDR3 region has 17 residues. Germline CDR1 and CDR2: LGHNA and YSLEER. DNA of the CDR3: TGCGCCAGCAGCCCCCTCGCGGGACCCCCTTTTACAGATACGCAGTATTTT. It codes for CASSPLAGPPFTDTQYF.

This chain links TRBV6-1 with TRBJ2-7; TRBD1 matches at 10 bases. This CDR3 is 14 amino acids long. The V and J ends lost 3 bases and 4 bases, in that order; junction bases with no gene match: 3. CDR1 is MNHNS, CDR2 SASEGT, per germline. The CDR3 sequence: CASSDRDRGYEQYV. The CDR3 DNA reads TGTGCCAGCAGTGACCGGGACAGGGGATACGAGCAGTACGTC.

Remarks on this clone: The same CDR3 can be traced to other DNA sequences in this sample. The CDR3 loop reads CASSRDSTDTQYF. DNA for the CDR3: TGTGCCAGCAGCCGCGACAGCACAGATACGCAGTATTTT. The chain recombines TRBV6-5 with TRBJ2-3; D gene ambiguous. The CDR3 contains 13 residues. V shed 6 bases and J shed 0 bases, with 7 bases lying between them. Germline-derived CDR1 and CDR2 are MNHEY and SVGAGI.

The chain carries TRBV6-2 or TRBV6-3 and TRBJ1-2; perhaps TRBD1 as D (5 bases). In germline, CDR1 is MNHEY, CDR2 SVGEGT. Deletions cut 0 bases from V and 7 bases from J, with 12 bases between. The CDR3 length is 14 residues. DNA of the CDR3: TGTGCCAGCAGTTACTCAACAGGAATGAGTGGCTACACCTTC. Its protein product is CASSYSTGMSGYTF.

This chain joins TRBV5-1 and TRBJ2-1; possibly TRBD2 for D (6 bases). Between the trimmed V and J ends, which lost 0 bases and 5 bases, there was a span of 12 bases. The germline CDR1 and CDR2 sequences are SGHRS and YFSETQ. The CDR3 is made up of 15 amino acids. The CDR3 nucleotides read TGCGCCAGCAGCTTGGTCCTGGCTAGCGACAATGAGCAGTTCTTC. Translating it yields CASSLVLASDNEQFF.

V gene TRBV6-2 or TRBV6-3 combines with J gene TRBJ2-4; D call uncertain. This CDR3 spans 16 amino acids. Germline V lookup: CDR1 MNHEY, CDR2 SVGEGT. V was shortened by 0 bases and J by 6 bases, with 15 bases between the two germline ends. DNA for the CDR3: TGTGCCAGCAGTTACTCGAAGAGGCGAGTCGGAAACATTCAGTACTTC. Its translation is CASSYSKRRVGNIQYF.

This clone has just one count. The chain combines TRBV9 with TRBJ2-2; D perhaps matches TRBD2 (5 bases). V lost 4 bases and J 1 base, leaving 11 bases between the germline ends. The CDR3 totals 15 residues. Germline CDR1 reads SGDLS; CDR2 reads YYNGEE. The chain's CDR3 is CASSRGPGNTGELFF. CDR3 DNA: TGTGCCAGCAGCCGAGGGCCGGGGAACACCGGGGAGCTGTTTTTT.

The chain couples TRBV14 to TRBJ1-4, with D unclear. This CDR3 comprises 15 residues. The ends were cut back, 3 bases at V and 5 bases at J, with 13 bases in the middle. From germline, CDR1 is SGHDN and CDR2 FVKESK. CDR3 region: CASSQVNGPNEKLFF. The CDR3 DNA follows: TGTGCCAGCAGCCAGGTGAACGGACCCAATGAAAAACTGTTTTTT.

The chain carries TRBV7-9 and TRBJ2-2; D gene ambiguous. The CDR3 is made up of 13 amino acids. V was cut by 3 bases and J by 2 bases, with 4 bases left in between. Germline loops: CDR1 SEHNR, CDR2 FQNEAQ (reference sequence). The CDR3 coding sequence is TGTGCCAGCAGCTTTTCTAACACCGGGGAGCTGTTTTTT. Translating gives CASSFSNTGELFF.

This chain links TRBV20-1 with TRBJ1-2; no definite D call. CDR1 is DFQATT, CDR2 SNEGSKA, per germline (reference sequence). The length of the CDR3 is 10 residues. Between the trimmed V and J ends, which lost 1 base and 4 bases, there was a span of 1 base. The CDR3 DNA reads as TGCAGTGCTAGAGGCTATGGCTACACCTTC. Its protein is CSARGYGYTF.

The J gene is TRBJ2-3, the V gene TRBV5-4, with D perhaps matching TRBD2 (6 bases). Trimming removed 6 bases at V and 1 base at J, with 18 bases between. Germline CDR1 and CDR2: SGHNT and YYREEE (reference sequence). CDR3 length: 16 residues. The CDR3 DNA reads as TGTGCCAGCAAGGGGTCTCCGGGGGTAGGCACAGATACGCAGTATTTT. Amino acids: CASKGSPGVGTDTQYF. Full variable domain (remainder filled in from reference TRBV5-4 and TRBJ2-3): ETGVTQSPTHLIKTRGQQVTLRCSSQSGHNTVSWYQQALGQGPQFIFQYYREEENGRGNFPPRFSGLQFPNYSSELNVNALELDDSALYLCASKGSPGVGTDTQYFGPGTRLTVL.